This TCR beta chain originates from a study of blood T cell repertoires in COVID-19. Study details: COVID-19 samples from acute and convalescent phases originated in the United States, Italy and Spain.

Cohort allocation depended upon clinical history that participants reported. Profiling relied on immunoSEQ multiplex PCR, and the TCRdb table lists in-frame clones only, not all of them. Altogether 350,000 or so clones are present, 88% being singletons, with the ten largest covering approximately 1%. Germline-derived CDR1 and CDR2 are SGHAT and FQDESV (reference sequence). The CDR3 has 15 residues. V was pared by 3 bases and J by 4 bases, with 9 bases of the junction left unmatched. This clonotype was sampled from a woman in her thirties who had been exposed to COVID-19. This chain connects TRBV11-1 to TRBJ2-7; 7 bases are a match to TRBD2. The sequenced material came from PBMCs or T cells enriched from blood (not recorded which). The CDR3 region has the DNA TGTGCCAGCAGCTTTGGAGTCGGGAGGTATTACGAGCAGTACTTC. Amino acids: CASSFGVGRYYEQYF.